One sample yielded the 14 T cell receptor beta chains listed below, sequenced in a study of radiation and T cells in renal cell carcinoma. Time point in this sample: baseline pretreatment blood. Treatment reported: 15 Gy SBRT to primary tumor, nephrectomy 4 weeks later. This table comes from immunoSEQ multiplex PCR, and its TCRdb copy is limited to in-frame clones, with some not included. The profile shows around 160,000 clones, about 85% of them singletons. The sample in question was blood, obtained from a patient whose treatment included radiotherapy and nephrectomy. The receptor set was obtained from a woman in her 70s with renal cell carcinoma.

The genes are TRBV4-2 and TRBJ1-5, with 9 bases lining up with TRBD1. Trimming at V came to 1 base and at J to 4 bases, leaving 11 bases not matched to a gene. CDR1 is LGHNA, CDR2 YNFKEQ, per germline. The CDR3 has 18 amino acids. The CDR3 coding sequence is TGTGCCAGCAGCCAAGGGTCTACAGGGGGCGGTCTTAATCAGCCCCAGCATTTT. It yields the protein CASSQGSTGGGLNQPQHF.

This clone has more than one count but fewer than ten. V gene TRBV11-3 combines with J gene TRBJ2-3; 12 bases fit TRBD1. This CDR3 comprises 16 residues. V shed 1 base and J 6 bases; nucleotides not matched to a gene: 5. Germline lookup yields CDR1 SGHNT and CDR2 YENEEA. CDR3 sequence reads: CASSLGRDRGPDTQYF. In nucleotides, the CDR3 is TGTGCCAGCAGCTTAGGGCGGGACAGGGGGCCTGATACGCAGTATTTT. Using reference TRBV11-3 and TRBJ2-3 for the parts outside the CDR3, the full variable domain is EAGVVQSPRYKIIEKKQPVAFWCNPISGHNTLYWYLQNLGQGPELLIRYENEEAVDDSQLPKDRFSAERLKGVDSTLKIQPAELGDSAVYLCASSLGRDRGPDTQYFGPGTRLTVL.

This sequence joins TRBV25-1 and TRBJ1-2; TRBD1 aligns across 7 bases. Germline V gene sequence: CDR1 MGHDK, CDR2 SYGVNS. Germline trimming cut 2 bases from V and 8 bases from J; bases unmatched to any gene: 8. The CDR3 has 14 residues. The CDR3 DNA sequence: TGTGCCAGCAGTGAAATAGGACAGGCTGGCGGCTACACCTTC. Residues: CASSEIGQAGGYTF.

The CDR3 coding sequence is TGCGCCAGCAGCCAAGGGTTAGCGACCACCGGGGAGCTGTTTTTT. Its translation is CASSQGLATTGELFF. V usage is TRBV4-3 and J usage is TRBJ2-2, with a tentative D call TRBD2 (5 bases). This CDR3 has 15 amino acids. V gave up 1 base and J gave up 4 bases, with 10 bases separating them. Germline CDR1 and CDR2: LGHNA and YSLEER.

The chain is built from TRBV29-1 and TRBJ2-7; D unclear. CDR3 size: 15 residues. V lost 0 bases, J lost 4 bases, and 16 bases lay in between. Germline values: CDR1 SQVTM, CDR2 ANQGSEA. CDR3 bases: TGCAGCGTTGAAGATAAAGGAACAACTACTTACGAGCAGTACTTC. Translated: CSVEDKGTTTYEQYF.

The chain employs TRBV9 and TRBJ1-1; the D gene is possibly TRBD1 (6 bases). The CDR3 has 14 amino acids. V was shortened by 0 bases and J by 4 bases, with 10 bases between the two germline ends. CDR1 is SGDLS, CDR2 YYNGEE, per germline. CDR3 in DNA: TGTGCCAGCAGCGTAGCGGGGGCCCGCACTGAAGCTTTCTTT. Protein sequence: CASSVAGARTEAFF.

V usage is TRBV7-2 and J usage is TRBJ1-3; D possibly corresponds to TRBD1 (6 bases). CDR1 and CDR2 from the germline V gene are SGHTA and FQGNSA. The CDR3 sequence is 15 residues long. Trimming left V 5 bases short and J 4 bases short, with 15 bases between. The CDR3 spells CASSVVGGAGNTIYF. As DNA, the CDR3 is TGTGCCAGCAGCGTCGTGGGGGGGGCCGGAAACACCATATATTTT.

The V gene is TRBV30, the J gene TRBJ2-3; no definite D call. The CDR3 is 12 residues long. V was shortened by 7 bases and J by 2 bases, with 10 bases between the two germline ends. Germline CDR1 and CDR2: GTSNPN and SVGIG (reference sequence). Here the CDR3 reads CAFTPNTDTQYF. The CDR3 region has the DNA TGTGCCTTCACTCCTAACACAGATACGCAGTATTTT.

This chain connects TRBV9 to TRBJ2-7; D unclear. V lost 0 bases and J 2 bases, leaving 12 bases between the germline ends. The germline V gene encodes CDR1 SGDLS and CDR2 YYNGEE. There are 15 residues in the CDR3. The CDR3 DNA is TGTGCCAGCAGCGTAGACGCCGTTGGGGCCTACGAGCAGTACTTC. Protein: CASSVDAVGAYEQYF.

The V gene is TRBV14, the J gene TRBJ2-7; D gene uncertain. The CDR3 totals 15 residues. Germline V gene lookup returns CDR1 SGHDN and CDR2 FVKESK. V was shortened by 1 base and J by 3 bases, with 13 bases between the two germline ends. The CDR3 bases are TGTGCCAGCAGCCAAGTTAAGGGTAAATTCTACGAGCAGTACTTC. Translated: CASSQVKGKFYEQYF.

The chain uses TRBV27 and TRBJ1-2; maybe TRBD1 (5 bases). V lost 6 bases to trimming and J lost 7 bases, with 15 bases between them. The CDR3 is 13 residues long. Germline CDR1 reads MNHEY; CDR2 reads SMNVEV (reference sequence). CDR3 coding DNA: TGTGCCAGCAGGTTTAATGGGGCAGCTGGCTACACCTTC. Translating gives CASRFNGAAGYTF.

The chain uses TRBV7-9 and TRBJ2-7, with D hard to call. The CDR3 is 14 amino acids. Germline assignment: CDR1 SEHNR and CDR2 FQNEAQ (reference sequence). Trimming took 0 bases from V and 4 from J, leaving 10 bases between them. CDR3 amino acids: CASSLATGTYEQYF. CDR3 bases: TGTGCCAGCAGCTTAGCGACTGGAACGTACGAGCAGTACTTC.

The V call is TRBV27, the J call TRBJ2-3; D uncertain. From germline, CDR1 is MNHEY and CDR2 SMNVEV (reference sequence). V was cut by 4 bases and J by 0 bases, with 11 bases left in between. The CDR3 has 15 residues. DNA for the CDR3: TGTGCCAGCAGTTCCTCCTGGAGTAGCACAGATACGCAGTATTTT. Its protein is CASSSSWSSTDTQYF.

With respect to this clone: This specimen includes other DNA sequences encoding the same CDR3. The chain carries TRBV7-6 and TRBJ1-3; 9 nucleotides match TRBD1. The CDR3 covers 16 residues. V lost 5 bases, J lost 0 bases, and 5 bases stayed unmatched. Germline CDR1 is SGHVS and CDR2 is FNYEAQ. The CDR3 DNA follows: TGTGCCAGCAGCCTAGGGACAGGGTCCTCTGGAAACACCATATATTTT. Amino acid sequence: CASSLGTGSSGNTIYF.